The clone carrying this T cell receptor (beta chain) was counted once. With 3 bases removed from V and 0 bases from J, the gap between germline ends came to 8 bases. Germline values: CDR1 SGHTA, CDR2 FQGNSA. The CDR3 sequence is 14 residues long. The sample originates from a study of shared clonotypes between healthy human individuals. Generated by immunoSEQ multiplex PCR, the TCRdb table keeps only in-frame clones and is missing some. The data hold some 2.1 million clones, with 85% to 95% observed a single time. CD45RO negativity and positive selection for CCR7 defined naive CD8 cells, a population that excluded terminally differentiated effector memory CD45RA+ cells.

The V call is TRBV7-2, the J call TRBJ1-1; D is unclear. Sequenced input: naive CD8+ T cells from PBMCs. The receptor's source is a man aged 18 to 29 in good health. Some clones in this sample may be carry-over from other donors' samples. Here the CDR3 reads CASSFRRLNTEAFF. DNA of the CDR3: TGTGCCAGCAGCTTCCGACGCTTGAACACTGAAGCTTTCTTT. The variable domain in full, with the rest retrieved from reference TRBV7-2 and TRBJ1-1, is GAGVSQSPSNKVTEKGKDVELRCDPISGHTALYWYRQSLGQGLEFLIYFQGNSAPDKSGLPSDRFSAERTGGSVSTLTIQRTQQEDSAVYLCASSFRRLNTEAFFGQGTRLTVV.